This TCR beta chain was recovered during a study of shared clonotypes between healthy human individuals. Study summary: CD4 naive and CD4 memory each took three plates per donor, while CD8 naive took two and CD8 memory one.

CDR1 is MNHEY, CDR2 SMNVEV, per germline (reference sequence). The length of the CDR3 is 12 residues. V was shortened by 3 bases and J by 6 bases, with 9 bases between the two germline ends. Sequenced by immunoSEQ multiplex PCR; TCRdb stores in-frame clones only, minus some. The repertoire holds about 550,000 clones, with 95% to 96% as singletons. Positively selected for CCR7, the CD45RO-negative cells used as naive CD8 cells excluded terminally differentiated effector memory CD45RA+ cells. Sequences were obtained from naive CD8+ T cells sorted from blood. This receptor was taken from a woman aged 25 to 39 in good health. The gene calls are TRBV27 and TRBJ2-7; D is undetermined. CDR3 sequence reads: CASSFGESEQYF. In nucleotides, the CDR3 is TGTGCCAGCAGTTTTGGGGAATCCGAGCAGTACTTC.